This T cell receptor (beta chain) was sequenced during a study of blood T cell repertoires in COVID-19 (TCRdb year 2020). A note on the overall study: Samples covering the acute and convalescent phases of COVID-19 were provided by collaborators in the United States, Italy and Spain. The repertoires were made available in a free public database intended to serve as a resource for research on the immune response to SARS-CoV-2. Samples came from the ongoing ImmuneRACE study (first 160 participants) plus 1,254 subjects from 6 global collaborators. HLA class I and class II types, where available, came from metadata supplied by the sample provider rather than from assay-based typing. The material from the prospective study consisted of cDNA or gDNA derived from T cells, B-cell-depleted T cells, or PBMCs. The dataset comprised deeply sampled blood TCRbeta repertoires from subjects exposed to, actively infected with, or recovered from COVID-19. A de-identified subject ID, COVID-19 status, age in years and sex were almost always included in the sample metadata. Beyond this particular receptor, the publication reports: The quantity of clinical and demographic metadata differed by source and by participant and was supplied without curation.

Enrolling through a virtual design, the prospective study's participants ranged in age from roughly 18 to 95 years and lived across approximately 25 United States geographic areas. In the prospective study, cohorts were assigned on the basis of participant-reported clinical history obtained from a screening survey and a study questionnaire. Recovered participants in ImmuneRACE Cohort 3 were defined as having two consecutive negative NP/OP PCR tests, clearance from a healthcare professional, or resolution of symptoms. Mobile phlebotomists in the prospective study collected whole blood, serum and a nasopharyngeal or oropharyngeal swab from every participant. Additional blood draws and questionnaires over an approximately 2-month period could optionally be provided by prospective study participants. Blood samples from the prospective study were shipped frozen or at room temperature prior to DNA extraction.

The germline V gene supplies CDR1 SGHTA and CDR2 FQGNSA. V is trimmed back by 0 bases and J by 6 bases, and the junction contains 10 bases that no gene match accounts for. The CDR3 measures 17 amino acids from cysteine to phenylalanine. Only the CDR3 portion is preserved as DNA: 51 bases, with reading frame beginning at the first base. TCRbeta CDR3 regions were amplified from genomic DNA using the immunoSEQ Assay, a bias-controlled multiplex PCR. Regarding the original processing steps: The number of nucleated cells in each sample was estimated by amplification of reference gene primers within the assay. To quantify the absolute abundance of each unique TCRbeta CDR3 rearrangement, sequence reads were collapsed and filtered. For each sample, productive Simpson clonality was calculated by taking the square root of Simpson's diversity index across productive rearrangements. As stored in TCRdb, this immuneACCESS dataset retains in-frame rearrangements with V and J assigned. A fraction of the clones does not appear; measured against another copy, unresolved V genes explain less than half of the discrepancy, and the remainder lacks a known reason. V, J and clone size reflect that table, while D and trimming were determined from the DNA. The sample table contains approximately 280,000 clones; only one count was recorded for around nine tenths of them. The ten top clones hold about 2.6% of the sample.

As to this clone: The specificity of this receptor is unknown. The input lacks base qualities; no much larger clone sits a single base away.

The V and J genes are TRBV7-2 and TRBJ2-1, with 8 central nucleotides matching TRBD1. Sequencing used PBMCs or T cells enriched from blood (not recorded which). This sequence was found in a woman aged 18-29 years who had recovered from COVID-19. The nucleotide sequence is given as TGTGCCAGCAGCTTAGCGCGTAGGACAGGGATCGGCAATGAGCAGTTCTTC. Translation gives CASSLARRTGIGNEQFF.